The present T cell receptor beta chain was sequenced within a study of cytotoxic CD8 clonotypes in ibrutinib-treated CLL. Study overall: Outcomes included around 25 partial and 2 complete responses; after median approximately six years, roughly 14 stayed remitted and about 12 progressed.

Whole-study findings and limits: Baseline-level clonality went beyond age-matched healthy donors and moved in step with circulating CD8+ T-cell counts. Clonality went up at ibrutinib response and then declined back toward baseline at progression.

In the case of this clone: Antigen unknown.

Clones were sequenced by immunoSEQ multiplex PCR, and TCRdb holds only the in-frame ones, with some missing. The sample lists hundreds of thousands of clones; under 80% were seen once. The starting material was PBMCs, obtained after 24 months of ibrutinib treatment. This sequence originates from a human donor with chronic lymphocytic leukemia.

DNA for the CDR3: TGTGCCAGCAGCGTTCACAGATCCTATGGCTACACCTTC. The encoded protein is CASSVHRSYGYTF. This chain joins TRBV28 and TRBJ1-2; D remains ambiguous. CDR1 and CDR2 (germline): MDHEN, SYDVKM. CDR3 length: 13 residues. V was clipped by 6 bases and J by 4 bases, with 12 bases between them.